This T cell receptor beta chain comes out of a study of cytomegalovirus exposure and HLA in healthy donors. General study findings and limits: In a later analysis, HLA-C alleles had the fewest associated TCRs, DRB1 alleles the most. CMV antigen specificity was confirmed in vitro for a few CMV-associated chains.

This cohort consisted of healthy bone marrow donors. About this clone itself: What it recognizes is unknown.

PCR amplification relied on 60 Vbeta primers (plus 13 Jbeta primers). Sequenced by immunoSEQ multiplex PCR; TCRdb stores in-frame clones only, minus some. The sample lists 30,000 to 40,000 clones, less than 75% occurring once. Sequenced sample: PBMCs. The receptor was derived from a man in his forties in good health and CMV-seropositive.

The CDR3 sequence is CASSTSGGAGTGELFF. CDR3 in DNA: TGTGCCAGTAGCACTAGCGGGGGGGCGGGGACCGGGGAGCTGTTTTTT. V is TRBV19 and J is TRBJ2-2; TRBD2 agrees at 13 bases. Germline V gives CDR1 LNHDA, CDR2 SQIVND (reference sequence). This CDR3 is built from 16 residues. V lost 6 bases and J lost 5; bases outside the gene matches: 6.